This T cell receptor (beta chain) was sequenced during a study of post-analysis software for immune sequencing data. Findings and caveats of the study: Compared with controls, patients showed significantly lower normalized Chao1 diversity. Among roughly five TRBV segments more frequent in patients than controls were TRBV5-6, TRBV5-1 and TRBV20-1. By F measure, samples from a shared preparation batch strongly co-clustered.

cDNA libraries for TCR beta contained unique molecular identifiers. Around 500,000 cDNA molecules were obtained from approximately 0.91 to 9.4 million T cells. MiXCR, run by TCRdb on the PCR reads, gives a single entry per CDR3 protein. This table holds some 690,000 distinct CDR3 sequences, 25% to 30% found once. This clonotype was found a few times. Its antigen is as yet unknown. The CDR3 runs 17 residues. V was clipped by 0 bases and J by 0 bases; unmatched bases: 4. CDR1 is SGHRS and CDR2 is YFSETQ in the germline V gene. Material for sequencing was blood. The chain recombines TRBV5-1 with TRBJ2-3; the match to TRBD2 covers 10 bases. This clonotype was obtained from a girl aged 10 to 17 with multiple sclerosis. The CDR3 nucleotides are TGCGCCAGCAGCTTGGAGCCAGCGGGGGGGAGCACAGATACGCAGTATTTT. It yields the protein CASSLEPAGGSTDTQYF.